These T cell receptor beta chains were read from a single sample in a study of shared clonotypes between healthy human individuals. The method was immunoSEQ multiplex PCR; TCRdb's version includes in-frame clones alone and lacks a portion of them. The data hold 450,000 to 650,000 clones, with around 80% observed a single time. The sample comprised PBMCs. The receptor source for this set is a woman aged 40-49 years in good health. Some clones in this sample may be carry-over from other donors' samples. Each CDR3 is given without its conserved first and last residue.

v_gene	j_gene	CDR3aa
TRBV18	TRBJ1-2	ASTTRSAGYT
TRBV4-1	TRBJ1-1	ASSQYLGGGTEAF
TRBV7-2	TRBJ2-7	ASSLDSGRTYEQY
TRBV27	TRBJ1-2	ASSYQQGAGYGYT
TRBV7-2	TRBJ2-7	ASSLATGDYEQY
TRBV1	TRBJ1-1	TSSQVTPGNTEAF
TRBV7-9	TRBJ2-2	ASPRGLDTGELF
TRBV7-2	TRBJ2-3	ASSLGRTAREITDTQY
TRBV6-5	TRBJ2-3	ASSYGTGVTDTQY
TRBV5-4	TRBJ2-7	ASSLGVDTDYEQY
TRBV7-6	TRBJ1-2	ASSPTDNSNYCYT
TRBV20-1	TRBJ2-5	SAHSQETQY
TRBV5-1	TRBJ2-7	ASTLSRQGGEQY
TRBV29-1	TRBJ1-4	SVLRGINEKLF
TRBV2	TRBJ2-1	ASRRLGEFNEQF
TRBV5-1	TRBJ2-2	ASSLDSGELF
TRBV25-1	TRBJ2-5	ASSDNTRRAQETQY
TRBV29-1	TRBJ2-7	SVEVGRGYEQY